The present TCR beta chain was sequenced within a study of beta chain features in type 1 diabetes. Study at large: Age, gender and cell yields were alike across patients and healthy donors.

This clone appeared a few times. From germline, CDR1 is MNHEY and CDR2 SMNVEV (reference sequence). Unmatched junction bases numbered 3, after V lost 0 bases and J lost 7 bases. This CDR3 spans 16 amino acids. Since all of the isolated RNA was reverse transcribed, expressed TCRB transcripts were what got sequenced. The repertoire was sequenced with immunoSEQ multiplex PCR; TCRdb's copy has only in-frame clones and lacks some. The sample lists almost 350,000 clones, approximately 8% occurring once. Sequenced: central memory CD4+ T cells from blood. The gene calls are TRBV27 and TRBJ2-1, with 13 nucleotides matching TRBD2. The TCR originated in a woman aged 18-29 years in good health. The CDR3: CASSLSSTSGRNEQFF. CDR3 in DNA: TGTGCCAGCAGTTTATCCTCGACTAGCGGGAGGAATGAGCAGTTCTTC.